Following are 11 T cell receptor beta chains from one sample sequenced in a study of blood T cell repertoires in COVID-19. Assay used: immunoSEQ multiplex PCR; TCRdb lists only in-frame clones, some missing. Seen here are fewer than 350,000 clones, around 85% observed once, and the top ten hold 2% to 3%. Sequenced material: PBMCs or T cells enriched from blood (not recorded which). The source of these receptors is a woman between 50 and 59 years old who had recovered from COVID-19.

CDR3 residues: CASRFTGGSGNTIYF. Written as DNA, the CDR3 is TGTGCCAGCAGGTTCACAGGGGGCTCTGGAAACACCATATATTTT. The chain couples TRBV5-6 to TRBJ1-3, with 8 bases matching TRBD1. This CDR3 comprises 15 residues. Germline V CDR1 and CDR2: SGHDT, YYEEEE. V was pared by 5 bases and J by 0 bases, with 4 bases of the junction left unmatched. The entire variable domain, with the rest obtained from reference TRBV5-6 and TRBJ1-3, is as follows: DAGVTQSPTHLIKTRGQQVTLRCSPKSGHDTVSWYQQALGQGPQFIFQYYEEEERQRGNFPDRFSGHQFPNYSSELNVNALLLGDSALYLCASRFTGGSGNTIYFGEGSWLTVV.

This chain connects TRBV16 to TRBJ1-1, with 8 bases matching TRBD1. CDR1 is KGHSY, CDR2 FQNENV, per germline. The CDR3 is made up of 18 amino acids. J gave up 2 bases and V 0 bases, and 11 bases lay outside the gene matches. The CDR3 sequence is CASSQSDRVVVFNTEAFF. The DNA for the CDR3 is TGTGCCAGCAGCCAATCGGACAGGGTGGTGGTGTTTAACACTGAAGCTTTCTTT.

The chain uses TRBV10-3 and TRBJ2-7, with 7 bases that match TRBD1. This CDR3 comprises 15 residues. With V trimmed by 2 bases and J by 2 bases, 6 bases remained unmatched. Germline lookup yields CDR1 ENHRY and CDR2 SYGVKD. The CDR3 DNA sequence: TGTGCCATCAGTGAGGGTCCAGGGGGTCCCTACGAGCAGTACTTC. Translated, it gives CAISEGPGGPYEQYF.

The CDR3 loop reads CASRASGSLHEQYF. CDR3 nucleotide sequence: TGTGCCAGCAGGGCTAGCGGGAGCCTCCACGAGCAGTACTTC. The V and J genes are TRBV6-5 and TRBJ2-7; 10 bases fit TRBD2. V lost 6 bases and J lost 5; bases outside the gene matches: 7. The CDR3 consists of 14 residues. CDR1 is MNHEY and CDR2 is SVGAGI in the germline V gene.

Only one count was recorded for this clone. The rearrangement uses TRBV7-9 and TRBJ1-4; D gene ambiguous. Between the trimmed V and J ends, which lost 3 bases and 4 bases, there was a span of 9 bases. Per the germline V gene, CDR1 is SEHNR and CDR2 is FQNEAQ (reference sequence). This CDR3 contains 14 residues. The CDR3 region is CASSFRQVNEKLFF. Written as DNA, the CDR3 is TGTGCCAGCAGCTTCCGGCAGGTTAATGAAAAACTGTTTTTT.

The chain combines TRBV7-9 with TRBJ1-6; the match to TRBD1 covers 10 bases. This CDR3 has 15 amino acids. V was pared by 4 bases and J by 7 bases, with 4 bases of the junction left unmatched. CDR1 is SEHNR and CDR2 is FQNEAQ in the germline V gene (reference sequence). The CDR3 loop is CASSSGTGENSPLHF. The CDR3 nucleotides read TGTGCCAGCAGCTCTGGGACAGGGGAGAATTCACCCCTCCACTTT.

For this clone: This specimen includes other DNA sequences encoding the same CDR3. CDR3 sequence (DNA): TGTGCCAGCAGTTTTGGGAGTGAAAAACTGTTTTTT. It encodes CASSFGSEKLFF. J is TRBJ1-4 and V is TRBV12-3 or TRBV12-4, with D unclear. The CDR3 is 12 residues long. V lost 3 bases and J lost 7, with 6 bases in between.

V and J are TRBV28 and TRBJ2-5; TRBD1 is a possible D gene (8 bases). The V gene lost 6 bases and the J gene lost 4 bases, with 18 bases spanning the gap. This CDR3 contains 15 residues. Germline lookup yields CDR1 MDHEN and CDR2 SYDVKM. The DNA of the CDR3 is TGTGCCAGCAGGCCCTACAGGGGGGGAGCAGAGACCCAGTACTTC. It specifies CASRPYRGGAETQYF. The complete variable domain, with remaining parts taken from reference TRBV28 and TRBJ2-5, reads DVKVTQSSRYLVKRTGEKVFLECVQDMDHENMFWYRQDPGLGLRLIYFSYDVKMKEKGDIPEGYSVSREKKERFSLILESASTNQTSMYLCASRPYRGGAETQYFGPGTRLLVL.

CDR3 bases: TGTGCCAGCAGTGAACAAGGGGGCACTGAAGCTTTCTTT. Protein sequence: CASSEQGGTEAFF. J is TRBJ1-1 and V is TRBV6-1; D may be TRBD1 (6 bases). Germline V gene data show CDR1 as MNHNS and CDR2 as SASEGT. Trimming cost V 2 bases and J 4 bases, with 8 bases left between them. The CDR3 length is 13 residues.

J is TRBJ1-1 and V is TRBV7-9; 7 nucleotides agree with TRBD1. Germline V gene data show CDR1 as SEHNR and CDR2 as FQNEAQ (reference sequence). This CDR3 is built from 15 residues. V dropped 0 bases and J dropped 3; count of bases not matched to a gene: 4. This chain's CDR3 is CASSLAQGIDTEAFF. Written as DNA, the CDR3 is TGTGCCAGCAGCTTAGCACAGGGGATCGACACTGAAGCTTTCTTT.

A few counts support this clone. The chain is built from TRBV7-2 and TRBJ1-6, with 9 bases matching TRBD1. The CDR3 runs 17 residues. The trim removed 5 bases at V and 8 bases at J, leaving 13 bases unmatched. Germline CDR1 is SGHTA and CDR2 is FQGNSA. This chain's CDR3 is CASSPVDRGQRDSPLHF. CDR3 DNA sequence: TGTGCCAGCAGCCCCGTGGACAGGGGACAACGGGATTCACCCCTCCACTTT. Full variable domain (remainder filled in from reference TRBV7-2 and TRBJ1-6): GAGVSQSPSNKVTEKGKDVELRCDPISGHTALYWYRQSLGQGLEFLIYFQGNSAPDKSGLPSDRFSAERTGGSVSTLTIQRTQQEDSAVYLCASSPVDRGQRDSPLHFGNGTRLTVT.